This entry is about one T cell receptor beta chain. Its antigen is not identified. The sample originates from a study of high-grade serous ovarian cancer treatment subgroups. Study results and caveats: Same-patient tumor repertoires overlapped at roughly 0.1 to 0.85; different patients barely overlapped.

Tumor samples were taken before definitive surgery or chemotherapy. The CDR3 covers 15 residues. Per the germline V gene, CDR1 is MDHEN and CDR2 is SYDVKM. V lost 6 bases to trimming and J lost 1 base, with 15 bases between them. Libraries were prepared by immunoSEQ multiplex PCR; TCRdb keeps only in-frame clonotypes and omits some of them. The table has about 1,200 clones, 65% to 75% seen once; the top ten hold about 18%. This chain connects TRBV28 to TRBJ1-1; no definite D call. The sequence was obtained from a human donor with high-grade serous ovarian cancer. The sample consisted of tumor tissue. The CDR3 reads CASSLDGRPNTEAFF. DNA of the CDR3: TGTGCCAGCAGCCTTGATGGGAGGCCGAACACTGAAGCTTTCTTT.